These 27 T cell receptor beta chains were sequenced from one sample in a study of cytomegalovirus exposure and HLA in healthy donors. It was with 60 Vbeta and 13 Jbeta primers that the PCR ran. The data were produced by immunoSEQ multiplex PCR, yet TCRdb's version contains in-frame clones alone and is incomplete. The top ten hold over 6% of the sample, which has 85,000 to 100,000 clones, roughly 80% seen once. The material sequenced was PBMCs. The receptors originated from a man aged 35-49 years in good health and CMV-seropositive.

For the CDR3, the DNA is TGTGCCAGAAGCTTTTACGGACAGGGGGCAATCCAGCCCCAGCATTTT. It encodes CARSFYGQGAIQPQHF. The chain uses TRBV5-3 and TRBJ1-5; 11 bases line up with TRBD1. TRBV5-3 is an ORF, and what it does is uncertain. The ends lost 2 bases at V and 7 bases at J; junction bases unmatched: 8. The CDR3 sequence is 16 residues long.

The J gene is TRBJ1-1, the V gene TRBV7-2; TRBD1 is a possible D gene (6 bases). V was clipped by 3 bases and J by 1 base, with 12 bases between them. Germline CDR1 SGHTA, CDR2 FQGNSA. The CDR3 runs to 15 residues. In nucleotides, the CDR3 is TGTGCCAGCAGCTTGGCAGGGGTGAGGAACACTGAAGCTTTCTTT. Protein sequence: CASSLAGVRNTEAFF.

The chain has TRBV4-3 and TRBJ1-2, with 10 bases aligning to TRBD1. The V and J ends lost 3 bases and 4 bases, in that order; junction bases with no gene match: 5. Per the germline V gene, CDR1 is LGHNA and CDR2 is YSLEER. The CDR3 length is 15 residues. The DNA for the CDR3 is TGCGCCAGCAGCCACTCCGGACAGGGGGTCTATGGCTACACCTTC. Encoded protein: CASSHSGQGVYGYTF.

This clone came up once. The rearrangement uses TRBV6-1 and TRBJ2-4; 11 bases line up with TRBD2. Per the germline V gene, CDR1 is MNHNS and CDR2 is SASEGT. The CDR3 is 17 residues long. Germline trimming cut 2 bases from V and 4 bases from J; bases unmatched to any gene: 7. The CDR3 sequence is CASSEIAGGPRKNIQYF. CDR3 sequence (DNA): TGTGCCAGCAGTGAAATAGCGGGAGGGCCCAGGAAAAACATTCAGTACTTC.

This clone occurred once. This sequence joins TRBV9 and TRBJ2-2, with 13 bases lining up with TRBD2. The germline V gene encodes CDR1 SGDLS and CDR2 YYNGEE. This CDR3 contains 17 residues. Trimming at V came to 4 bases and at J to 6 bases, leaving 9 bases not matched to a gene. The CDR3 sequence is CASSRTGLAGFAGELFF. CDR3 DNA sequence: TGTGCCAGCAGCAGAACGGGACTAGCGGGATTTGCCGGGGAGCTGTTTTTT.

The chain has TRBV5-1 and TRBJ2-5; 13 positions match TRBD2. Per the germline V gene, CDR1 is SGHRS and CDR2 is YFSETQ. Losses at the gene ends were 4 bases for V and 4 bases for J; bases not matched to a gene: 13. This CDR3 contains 18 residues. The CDR3 coding sequence is TGCGCCAGCAGCCAGGGGACTAGCGGGACTACGGGGCGAGAGACCCAGTACTTC. It encodes CASSQGTSGTTGRETQYF.

The chain recombines TRBV7-9 with TRBJ2-1; weak D call: TRBD2 (5 bases). From germline, CDR1 is SEHNR and CDR2 FQNEAQ (reference sequence). The length of the CDR3 is 14 residues. Trimming stripped 5 bases from V and 2 bases from J, with 10 bases between. CDR3 sequence reads: CASSPRGAYNEQFF. CDR3 nucleotides: TGTGCCAGCAGCCCACGGGGAGCCTACAATGAGCAGTTCTTC.

V and J are TRBV7-2 and TRBJ2-5; 7 bases fit TRBD2. CDR1 and CDR2 from the germline V gene are SGHTA and FQGNSA. The junction had 11 bases not matched to a gene; V was cut back by 2 bases and J by 5 bases. The CDR3 spans 16 residues. Written as DNA, the CDR3 is TGTGCCAGCAGCTTAAGCTCCCAGGGAGGGTGGGAGACCCAGTACTTC. Translated, it gives CASSLSSQGGWETQYF.

The CDR3 nucleotides are TGTGCCAGCAGCCAAGCAGACAGGGGATCCGAGCAGTACTTC. Translating it yields CASSQADRGSEQYF. This chain uses TRBV4-2 with TRBJ2-7; 8 nucleotides agree with TRBD1. Germline-derived CDR1 and CDR2 are LGHNA and YNFKEQ. The CDR3 length is 14 residues. The V segment lost 1 base and the J segment 6 bases; nucleotides outside the gene matches: 5.

The chain employs TRBV7-9 and TRBJ2-7; 9 bases are a match to TRBD2. The CDR3 sequence is 17 residues long. Germline trimming cut 2 bases from V and 5 bases from J; bases unmatched to any gene: 13. In germline, CDR1 is SEHNR, CDR2 FQNEAQ (reference sequence). The CDR3 is CASSLWGSGGRVHEQYF. CDR3 coding DNA: TGTGCCAGCAGCTTATGGGGGTCGGGCGGGAGGGTCCACGAGCAGTACTTC.

The chain joins TRBV18 to TRBJ2-2; D is perhaps TRBD1 (5 bases). The CDR3 spans 15 residues. V lost 2 bases and J 6 bases, leaving 13 bases between the germline ends. Per the germline V gene, CDR1 is KGHSH and CDR2 is LQKENI. The CDR3 DNA reads as TGTGCCAGCTCACCAGCAGGGTTAAAGGCCGGGGAGCTGTTTTTT. It yields the protein CASSPAGLKAGELFF.

V gene TRBV5-1 combines with J gene TRBJ2-2, with 8 bases fitting TRBD1. The CDR3 spans 15 residues. Trimming took 4 bases from V and 3 from J; bases not matched to a gene: 5. Per germline, CDR1 SGHRS and CDR2 YFSETQ. CDR3 sequence (DNA): TGCGCCAGCAGCGATGGGACAGGCTACACCGGGGAGCTGTTTTTT. Encoded protein: CASSDGTGYTGELFF.

The gene calls are TRBV7-2 and TRBJ2-3, with D possibly TRBD1 on 6 matching bases. This CDR3 comprises 14 residues. From germline, CDR1 is SGHTA and CDR2 FQGNSA. Trimming removed 5 bases from V and 8 bases from J, with 17 bases in between. The DNA of the CDR3 is TGTGCCAGCAGCCTATTCCAACAGGGTAGTACGCAGTATTTT. Amino acids: CASSLFQQGSTQYF.

V usage is TRBV28 and J usage is TRBJ2-3; 13 nucleotides match TRBD2. The CDR3 spans 15 residues. Germline CDR1 MDHEN, CDR2 SYDVKM. The V and J ends lost 5 bases and 5 bases, in that order; junction bases with no gene match: 4. CDR3 region: CASSRRLAGGDTQYF. The CDR3, as DNA: TGTGCCAGCAGTCGTAGACTAGCGGGAGGAGATACGCAGTATTTT.

This sequence joins TRBV6-6 and TRBJ1-2, with TRBD1 identical over 12 bases. This CDR3 comprises 14 residues. The V segment lost 4 bases and the J segment 7 bases; nucleotides outside the gene matches: 4. Per germline, CDR1 MNHNY and CDR2 SVGAGI (reference sequence). For the CDR3, the DNA is TGTGCCAGCAGTTCGGGACAGGGGGCGTTTGGCTACACCTTC. Its protein product is CASSSGQGAFGYTF.

This chain joins TRBV29-1 and TRBJ1-2, with TRBD1 matching over 11 bases. The germline gives CDR1 SQVTM, CDR2 ANQGSEA. There are 14 residues in the CDR3. The V gene end was trimmed by 7 bases and the J gene end by 2 bases; junction bases not matched to a gene: 6. The CDR3, as DNA: TGCAGCGCCCAAAGGACAGGGGGCAACTATGGCTACACCTTC. It translates to CSAQRTGGNYGYTF. The full variable domain, rest sourced from reference TRBV29-1 and TRBJ1-2, is SAVISQKPSRDICQRGTSLTIQCQVDSQVTMMFWYRQQPGQSLTLIATANQGSEATYESGFVIDKFPISRPNLTFSTLTVSNMSPEDSSIYLCSAQRTGGNYGYTFGSGTRLTVV.

The V call is TRBV19, the J call TRBJ1-4; TRBD1 might be the D (6 bases). Trimming took off 3 bases at V and 9 bases at J, with 11 bases between the two ends. This CDR3 is 13 amino acids long. CDR1 is LNHDA, CDR2 SQIVND, per germline (reference sequence). Here the CDR3 DNA reads TGTGCCAGTAGTATTGTCGGACAGCAAAAACTGTTTTTT. Protein product: CASSIVGQQKLFF.

This clone was counted a few times. The rearrangement uses TRBV10-3 and TRBJ1-1; D is possibly TRBD1 (5 bases). Germline V gene data show CDR1 as ENHRY and CDR2 as SYGVKD. CDR3 size: 13 residues. V was cut by 3 bases and J by 7 bases, with 12 bases left in between. For the CDR3, the DNA is TGTGCCATCAGTGACGGCGGGACCGGTGAAGCTTTCTTT. It codes for CAISDGGTGEAFF.

The chain links TRBV10-3 to TRBJ1-2, with 10 bases lining up with TRBD1. The junction had 5 bases not matched to a gene; V was cut back by 7 bases and J by 3 bases. The CDR3 loop spans 14 amino acids. Germline V gives CDR1 ENHRY, CDR2 SYGVKD. The CDR3 coding sequence is TGTGCCATCACGCCCGGGACAGGGGACTATGGCTACACCTTC. Protein: CAITPGTGDYGYTF.

The chain joins TRBV10-3 to TRBJ1-5, with 10 bases fitting TRBD1. CDR3 length: 16 amino acids. Trimming removed 10 bases from V and 2 bases from J; junction bases left unmatched: 11. Germline V lookup: CDR1 ENHRY, CDR2 SYGVKD. This CDR3 is CATQTGGDLGNQPQHF. In DNA form, the CDR3 reads TGTGCCACGCAGACAGGGGGCGACTTAGGCAATCAGCCCCAGCATTTT.

This clone turned up a few times. DNA for the CDR3: TGTGCCAGCAGCACGGGACAGGTGTCCTACGAGCAGTACTTC. This sequence encodes CASSTGQVSYEQYF. This sequence joins TRBV5-5 and TRBJ2-7; 8 bases are a match to TRBD1. Germline CDR1 reads SGHKS; CDR2 reads YYEKEE (reference sequence). V lost 4 bases to trimming and J lost 1 base; unmatched junction nucleotides: 4. The CDR3 has 14 amino acids.

The gene calls are TRBV5-6 and TRBJ2-5; TRBD2 is a possible D gene (5 bases). Germline CDR1 reads SGHDT; CDR2 reads YYEEEE. Trimming pared 0 bases from V and 3 bases from J, leaving 9 bases between. This CDR3 is built from 14 residues. The DNA for the CDR3 is TGTGCCAGCAGCTTGGTGGTGGGAGAAGAGACCCAGTACTTC. Its translation: CASSLVVGEETQYF.

The table lists this clone with a few counts. The rearrangement joins TRBV7-8 to TRBJ2-7, with TRBD1 as a possible D gene (6 bases). V was cut by 7 bases and J by 4 bases, with 14 bases left in between. Germline V lookup: CDR1 SGHVS, CDR2 FQNEAQ. This CDR3 is built from 13 residues. CDR3 sequence reads: CASNTGPAYEQYF. In nucleotides, the CDR3 is TGTGCCAGCAACACAGGGCCGGCATACGAGCAGTACTTC.

CDR3 sequence reads: CASSNPGQVNTGELFF. Written as DNA, the CDR3 is TGTGCCAGCAGCAATCCGGGACAGGTTAACACCGGGGAGCTGTTTTTT. The chain combines TRBV5-4 with TRBJ2-2, with TRBD1 matching 8 bases. Germline trimming cut 4 bases from V and 2 bases from J; bases unmatched to any gene: 7. The V gene's germline CDR1 is SGHNT and CDR2 YYREEE (reference sequence). The CDR3 covers 16 residues.

V gene TRBV18 combines with J gene TRBJ1-2; D not resolved. Trimming stripped 3 bases from V and 4 bases from J, with 21 bases between. This CDR3 contains 17 residues. The germline V gene encodes CDR1 KGHSH and CDR2 LQKENI. The CDR3 loop is CASSPASVQQRAYGYTF. For the CDR3, the DNA is TGTGCCAGCTCACCTGCCTCGGTGCAGCAGCGAGCCTATGGCTACACCTTC.

This clone was detected a few times. The J gene is TRBJ1-1, the V gene TRBV5-4; no reliable D call. Germline V CDR1 and CDR2: SGHNT, YYREEE (reference sequence). CDR3 size: 12 residues. V was shortened by 1 base and J by 3 bases, with 4 bases between the two germline ends. CDR3: CASSLLDTEAFF. In DNA form, the CDR3 reads TGTGCCAGCAGCTTGCTCGACACTGAAGCTTTCTTT. The full variable domain, completed using reference TRBV5-4 and TRBJ1-1, is ETGVTQSPTHLIKTRGQQVTLRCSSQSGHNTVSWYQQALGQGPQFIFQYYREEENGRGNFPPRFSGLQFPNYSSELNVNALELDDSALYLCASSLLDTEAFFGQGTRLTVV.

The chain uses TRBV19 and TRBJ1-5; a weak D match, TRBD1 (6 bases). Germline-derived CDR1 and CDR2 are LNHDA and SQIVND (reference sequence). There are 13 residues in the CDR3. Trimming removed 9 bases from V and 7 bases from J, with 16 bases in between. The CDR3 sequence is CASNRVLGQPQHF. CDR3 in DNA: TGTGCCAGCAACAGGGTTTTGGGGCAGCCCCAGCATTTT. Using reference TRBV19 and TRBJ1-5 for the parts outside the CDR3, the full variable domain is DGGITQSPKYLFRKEGQNVTLSCEQNLNHDAMYWYRQDPGQGLRLIYYSQIVNDFQKGDIAEGYSVSREKKESFPLTVTSAQKNPTAFYLCASNRVLGQPQHFGDGTRLSIL.